The 13 T cell receptor beta chains below all came from one sample that was sequenced in a study of blood T cells in healthy people across ages. The authors ran a second PCR of roughly 7 to 11 cycles using a sample-barcoded 5' primer and a J-beta primer mix. TCRdb analysed the 5' RACE reads with MiXCR anew, one entry per CDR3 protein. There are a few hundred thousand distinct CDR3 sequences in the sample; about 29% occur only once, and approximately 3.7% lies in the top ten. These data are also associated with another study on T cells of mothers and their children.

Input material: blood. The source is a boy aged 2 to 10 in good health.

The chain uses TRBV12-3 or TRBV12-4 and TRBJ2-5; TRBD1 matches 8 bases. Gene TRBJ2-7 matches the end of the DNA better, so the J call may be wrong. The CDR3 spans 16 residues. For the CDR3, the DNA is TGTGCCAGCAGTTTAAGGGCAGGGGGCTCGATATACGAGCAGTACTTC. Its protein is CASSLRAGGSIYEQYF.

The chain has TRBV10-3 and TRBJ1-3; possibly TRBD1 for D (5 bases). Germline V gives CDR1 ENHRY, CDR2 SYGVKD. CDR3 size: 13 residues. Trimming took off 8 bases at V and 7 bases at J, with 15 bases between the two ends. DNA of the CDR3: TGTGCCATCGCGGCCGGGGCCGCGAACACCATATATTTT. This gives the protein CAIAAGAANTIYF.

The V call is TRBV12-3 or TRBV12-4, the J call TRBJ2-1; D is ambiguous. V lost 8 bases, J lost 6 bases, and 17 bases lay in between. The CDR3 is 14 residues long. CDR3 DNA: TGTGCCAGCCGACGGCCCCTCTGGGGCAATGAGCAGTTCTTC. Protein: CASRRPLWGNEQFF.

This clonotype has just a few counts. The chain has TRBV3-1 and TRBJ2-4; D call uncertain. This CDR3 comprises 15 residues. Trimming removed 0 bases from V and 7 bases from J, with 13 bases in between. The germline CDR1 and CDR2 sequences are LGHDT and YNNKEL (reference sequence). Here the CDR3 reads CASSQDLRLTNIQYF. The CDR3 DNA is TGTGCCAGCAGCCAAGATCTCAGGTTAACTAACATTCAGTACTTC.

This clonotype was observed a few times. The chain is built from TRBV6-5 and TRBJ2-5; D might be TRBD2 (6 bases). The J call is in doubt because the DNA end fits TRBJ2-1 better. This CDR3 has 12 residues. Germline assignment: CDR1 MNHEY and CDR2 SVGAGI. The CDR3: CASSSTRLEQFF. The CDR3 DNA reads as TGTGCCAGCAGTTCGACTAGGCTTGAGCAGTTCTTC.

The V and J genes are TRBV12-3 or TRBV12-4 and TRBJ2-2; D may be TRBD2 (5 bases). V lost 2 bases, J lost 8 bases, and 12 bases lay in between. The CDR3 is 14 residues long. CDR3: CASSLSGSGGELFF. The CDR3 DNA sequence: TGTGCCAGCAGTTTATCGGGGTCCGGGGGGGAGCTGTTTTTT.

This chain connects TRBV12-3 or TRBV12-4 to TRBJ1-1; D not certain. CDR3 length: 14 amino acids. V lost 3 bases and J lost 3, with 11 bases in between. The CDR3 loop is CASSFRNRHTEAFF. The CDR3 region has the DNA TGTGCCAGCAGTTTTCGTAACCGACACACTGAAGCTTTCTTT.

This chain joins TRBV6-5 and TRBJ1-1; 8 bases are a match to TRBD1. CDR3 length: 14 amino acids. Germline loops: CDR1 MNHEY, CDR2 SVGAGI. J gave up 4 bases and V 10 bases, and 11 bases lay outside the gene matches. The CDR3 loop is CATVQGAGGTEAFF. The CDR3 bases are TGTGCCACCGTCCAGGGGGCGGGAGGCACTGAAGCTTTCTTT.

This clonotype was seen more than once but under ten times. The chain links TRBV20-1 to TRBJ2-5; 11 bases fit TRBD2. Germline CDR1 is DFQATT and CDR2 is SNEGSKA (reference sequence). V was pared by 0 bases and J by 4 bases, with 7 bases of the junction left unmatched. CDR3 size: 16 residues. CDR3 loop: CSARDPETSGVETQYF. Written as DNA, the CDR3 is TGCAGTGCTAGAGATCCGGAGACTAGCGGGGTAGAGACCCAGTACTTC.

This chain joins TRBV7-2 and TRBJ2-5; a weak D match, TRBD2 (6 bases). The DNA matches TRBJ2-7 better at its end, which makes the J call doubtful. CDR1 is SGHTA and CDR2 is FQGNSA in the germline V gene. CDR3 length equals 14 residues. The CDR3 loop reads CASSLGVQGGEQYF. In DNA form, the CDR3 reads TGTGCCAGCAGCTTAGGTGTCCAGGGAGGCGAGCAGTACTTC.

This clonotype showed up just once. One base away lies a much larger clone, so this may be a sequencing read error. This chain joins TRBV7-8 and TRBJ2-5, with unresolved D. The CDR3 extends over 11 amino acids. In germline, CDR1 is SGHVS, CDR2 FQNEAQ. This CDR3 reads CASSLGGSQHF. In DNA form, the CDR3 reads TGTGCCAGCAGCTTAGGAGGTAGCCAGCACTTC. Supplemented by reference TRBV7-8 and TRBJ2-5, the full variable domain reads GAGVSQSPRYKVAKRGQDVALRCDPISGHVSLFWYQQALGQGPEFLTYFQNEAQLDKSGLPSDRFFAERPEGSVSTLKIQRTQQEDSAVYLCASSLGGSQHFGPGTRLLVL.

The gene calls are TRBV6-1 and TRBJ2-7; 14 nucleotides line up with TRBD2. This CDR3 is 16 amino acids long. V lost 5 bases to trimming and J lost 1 base; unmatched junction nucleotides: 4. Germline V gene data show CDR1 as MNHNS and CDR2 as SASEGT. This CDR3 is CASSSGLAGGSYEQYF. The CDR3 nucleotides read TGTGCCAGCAGTAGCGGACTAGCGGGAGGATCCTACGAGCAGTACTTC.

This clonotype was counted a few times. The V gene is TRBV10-2, the J gene TRBJ2-2; TRBD1 or TRBD2 may be the D gene (5 bases each). Germline V CDR1 and CDR2: WSHSY, SAAADI. The V end was cut by 0 bases, the J end by 5 bases, with 13 bases between. The CDR3 contains 16 residues. The CDR3 sequence is CASSESWGTATGELFF. CDR3 sequence (DNA): TGCGCCAGCAGTGAGTCGTGGGGGACGGCTACCGGGGAGCTGTTTTTT.